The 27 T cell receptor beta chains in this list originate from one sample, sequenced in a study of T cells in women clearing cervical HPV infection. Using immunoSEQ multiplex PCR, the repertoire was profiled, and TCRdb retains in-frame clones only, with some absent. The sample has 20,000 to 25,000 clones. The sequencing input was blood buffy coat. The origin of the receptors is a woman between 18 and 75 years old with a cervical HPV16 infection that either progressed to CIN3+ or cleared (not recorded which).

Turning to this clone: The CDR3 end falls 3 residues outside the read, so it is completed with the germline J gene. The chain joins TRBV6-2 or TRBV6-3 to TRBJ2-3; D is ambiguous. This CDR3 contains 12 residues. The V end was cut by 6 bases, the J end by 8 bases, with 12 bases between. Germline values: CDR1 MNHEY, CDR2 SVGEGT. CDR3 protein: CASRANVGTQYF. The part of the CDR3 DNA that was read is TGTGCCAGCAGAGCGAACGTCGGTACG.

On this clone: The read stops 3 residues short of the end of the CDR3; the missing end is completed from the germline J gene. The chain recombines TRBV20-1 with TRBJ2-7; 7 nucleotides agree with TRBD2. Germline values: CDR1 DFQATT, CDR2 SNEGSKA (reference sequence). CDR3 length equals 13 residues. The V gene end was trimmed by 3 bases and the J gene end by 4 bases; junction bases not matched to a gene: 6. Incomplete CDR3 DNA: TGCAGTGCTAGTCGTCCCGGGGGGTACGAG. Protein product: CSASRPGGYE. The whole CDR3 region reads CSASRPGGYEQYF.

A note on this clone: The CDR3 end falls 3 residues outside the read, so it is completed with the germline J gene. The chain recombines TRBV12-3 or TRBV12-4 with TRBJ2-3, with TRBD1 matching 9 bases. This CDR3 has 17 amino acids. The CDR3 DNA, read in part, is TGTGCCAGCAGTACCTCGCGCGGGACAGGGCTTAATCAGCCG. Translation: CASSTSRGTGLNQP. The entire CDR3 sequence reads CASSTSRGTGLNQPQYF.

The covered CDR3 bases are TGTGCCAGCAGTTTTGGCAGGGCGATGGGGAATTCACCC. Translating gives CASSFGRAMGNSP. The full CDR3 reads CASSFGRAMGNSPLHF. This chain connects TRBV28 to TRBJ1-6, with D possibly matching TRBD1 (5 bases). The DNA ends 3 residues before the CDR3 does, and the rest of the CDR3 is filled in from the germline J gene. The CDR3 length is 16 residues. Between the trimmed V and J ends, which lost 3 bases and 7 bases, there was a span of 16 bases. The germline V gene encodes CDR1 MDHEN and CDR2 SYDVKM.

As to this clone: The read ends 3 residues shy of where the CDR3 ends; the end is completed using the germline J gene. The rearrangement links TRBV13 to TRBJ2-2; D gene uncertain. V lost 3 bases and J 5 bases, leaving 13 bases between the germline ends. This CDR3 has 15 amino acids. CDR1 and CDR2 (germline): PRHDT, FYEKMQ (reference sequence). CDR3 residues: CASSFDPIGTGELFF. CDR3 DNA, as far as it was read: TGTGCCAGCAGCTTTGACCCGATCGGGACCGGGGAG.

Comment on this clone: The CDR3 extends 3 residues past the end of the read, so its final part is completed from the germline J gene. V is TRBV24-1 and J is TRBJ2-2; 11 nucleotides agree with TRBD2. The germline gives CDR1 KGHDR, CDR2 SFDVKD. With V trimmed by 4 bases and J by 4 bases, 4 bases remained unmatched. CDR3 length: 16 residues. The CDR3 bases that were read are TGTGCCACCAGTGACCCGGGACTAGCGGTCACCGGGGAG. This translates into CATSDPGLAVTGE. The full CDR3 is CATSDPGLAVTGELFF.

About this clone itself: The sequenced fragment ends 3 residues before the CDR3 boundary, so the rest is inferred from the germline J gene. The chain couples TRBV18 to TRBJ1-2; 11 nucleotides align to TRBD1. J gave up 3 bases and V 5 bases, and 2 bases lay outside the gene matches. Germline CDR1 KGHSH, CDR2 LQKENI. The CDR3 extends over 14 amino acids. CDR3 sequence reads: CASSKGQGDYGYTF. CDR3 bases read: TGTGCCAGCTCAAAGGGACAGGGGGACTATGGC. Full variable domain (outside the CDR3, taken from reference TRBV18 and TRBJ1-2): NAGVMQNPRHLVRRRGQEARLRCSPMKGHSHVYWYRQLPEEGLKFMVYLQKENIIDESGMPKERFSAEFPKEGPSILRIQQVVRGDSAAYFCASSKGQGDYGYTFGSGTRLTVV.

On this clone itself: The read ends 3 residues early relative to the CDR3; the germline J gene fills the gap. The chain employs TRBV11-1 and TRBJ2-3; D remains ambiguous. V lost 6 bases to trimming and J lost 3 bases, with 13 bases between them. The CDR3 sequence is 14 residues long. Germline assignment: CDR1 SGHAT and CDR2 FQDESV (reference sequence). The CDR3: CASSNAPQTDTQYF. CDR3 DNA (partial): TGTGCCAGCAGTAACGCTCCCCAGACAGATACG.

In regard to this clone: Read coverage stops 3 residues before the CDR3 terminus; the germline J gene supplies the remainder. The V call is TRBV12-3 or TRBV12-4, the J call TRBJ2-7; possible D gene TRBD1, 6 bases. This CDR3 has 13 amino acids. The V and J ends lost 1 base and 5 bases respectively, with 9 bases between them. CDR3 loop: CASSLGGPNEQYF. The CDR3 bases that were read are TGTGCCAGCAGTTTAGGGGGGCCCAACGAG.

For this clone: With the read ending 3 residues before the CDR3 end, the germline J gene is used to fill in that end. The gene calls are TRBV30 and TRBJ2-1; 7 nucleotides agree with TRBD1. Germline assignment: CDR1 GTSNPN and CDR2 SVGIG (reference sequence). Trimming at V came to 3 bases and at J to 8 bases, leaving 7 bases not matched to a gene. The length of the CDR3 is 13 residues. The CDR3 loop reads CAWSHNRGYEQFF. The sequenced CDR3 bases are TGTGCCTGGAGCCATAACAGGGGCTATGAG. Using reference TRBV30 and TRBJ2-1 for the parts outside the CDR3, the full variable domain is SQTIHQWPATLVQPVGSPLSLECTVEGTSNPNLYWYRQAAGRGLQLLFYSVGIGQISSEVPQNLSASRPQDRQFILSSKKLLLSDSGFYLCAWSHNRGYEQFFGPGTRLTVL.

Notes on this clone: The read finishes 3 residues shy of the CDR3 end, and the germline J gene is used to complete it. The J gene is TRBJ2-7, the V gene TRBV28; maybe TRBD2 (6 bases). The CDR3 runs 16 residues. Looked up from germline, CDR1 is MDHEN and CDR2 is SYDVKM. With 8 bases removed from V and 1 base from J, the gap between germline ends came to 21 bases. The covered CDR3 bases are TGTGCCAGCGGGGGGAGGTTTGGGATGGTTTCCTACGAG. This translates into CASGGRFGMVSYE. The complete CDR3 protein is CASGGRFGMVSYEQYF.

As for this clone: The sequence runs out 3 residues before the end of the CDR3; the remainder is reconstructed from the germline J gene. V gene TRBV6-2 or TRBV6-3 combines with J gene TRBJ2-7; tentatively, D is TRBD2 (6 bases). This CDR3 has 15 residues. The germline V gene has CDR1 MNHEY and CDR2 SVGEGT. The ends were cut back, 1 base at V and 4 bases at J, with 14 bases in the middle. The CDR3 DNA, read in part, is TGTGCCAGCAGTTACTTCAGGCCAGCGGGTTACGAG. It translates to CASSYFRPAGYE. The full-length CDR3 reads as CASSYFRPAGYEQYF.

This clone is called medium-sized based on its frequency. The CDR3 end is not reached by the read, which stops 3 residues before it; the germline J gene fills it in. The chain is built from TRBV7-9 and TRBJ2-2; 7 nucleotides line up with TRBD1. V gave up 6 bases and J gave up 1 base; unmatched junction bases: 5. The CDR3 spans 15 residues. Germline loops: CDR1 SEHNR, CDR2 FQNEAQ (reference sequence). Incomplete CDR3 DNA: TGTGCCAGCAGACCCGGACAGGTGAACACCGGGGAG. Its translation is CASRPGQVNTGE. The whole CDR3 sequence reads CASRPGQVNTGELFF. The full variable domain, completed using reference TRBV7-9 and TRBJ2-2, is DTGVSQNPRHKITKRGQNVTFRCDPISEHNRLYWYRQTLGQGPEFLTYFQNEAQLEKSRLLSDRFSAERPKGSFSTLEIQRTEQGDSAMYLCASRPGQVNTGELFFGEGSRLTVL.

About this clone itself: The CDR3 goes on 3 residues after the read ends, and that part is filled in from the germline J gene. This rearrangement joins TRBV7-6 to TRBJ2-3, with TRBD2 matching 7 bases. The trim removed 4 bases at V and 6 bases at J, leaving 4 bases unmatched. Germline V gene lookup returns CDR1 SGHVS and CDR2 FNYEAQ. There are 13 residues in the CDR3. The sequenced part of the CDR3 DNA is TGTGCCAGCAGCTCGAGCGGGGCGGATACG. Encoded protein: CASSSSGADT. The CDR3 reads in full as CASSSSGADTQYF.

The CDR3 DNA, read in part, is TGCAGTGCTAGAGTTACCGGGACAGATAATTCACCA. Its protein is CSARVTGTDNSP. The CDR3 in its entirety is CSARVTGTDNSPLFF. This rearrangement joins TRBV20-1 to TRBJ1-4, with 7 bases that match TRBD1. The read gets to within 3 residues of the CDR3 end, and the germline J gene fills in the rest. Germline V gene sequence: CDR1 DFQATT, CDR2 SNEGSKA (reference sequence). The CDR3 length is 15 residues.

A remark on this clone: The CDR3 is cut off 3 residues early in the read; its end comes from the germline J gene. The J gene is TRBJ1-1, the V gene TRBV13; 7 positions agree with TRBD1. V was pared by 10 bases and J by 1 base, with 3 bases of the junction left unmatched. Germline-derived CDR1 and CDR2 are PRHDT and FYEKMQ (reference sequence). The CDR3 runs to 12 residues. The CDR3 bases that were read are TGTGCCACAGGGACAGCGAACACTGAA. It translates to CATGTANTE. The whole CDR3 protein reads CATGTANTEAFF. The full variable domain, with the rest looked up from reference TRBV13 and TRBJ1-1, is AAGVIQSPRHLIKEKRETATLKCYPIPRHDTVYWYQQGPGQDPQFLISFYEKMQSDKGSIPDRFSAQQFSDYHSELNMSSLELGDSALYFCATGTANTEAFFGQGTRLTVV.

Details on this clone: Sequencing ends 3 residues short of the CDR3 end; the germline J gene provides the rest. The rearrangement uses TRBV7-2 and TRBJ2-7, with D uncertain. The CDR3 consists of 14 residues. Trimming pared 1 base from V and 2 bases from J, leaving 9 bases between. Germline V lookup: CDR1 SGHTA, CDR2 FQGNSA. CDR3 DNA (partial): TGTGCCAGCAGCTTAGGGCGGCAAACCTACGAG. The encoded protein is CASSLGRQTYE. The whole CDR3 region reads CASSLGRQTYEQYF.

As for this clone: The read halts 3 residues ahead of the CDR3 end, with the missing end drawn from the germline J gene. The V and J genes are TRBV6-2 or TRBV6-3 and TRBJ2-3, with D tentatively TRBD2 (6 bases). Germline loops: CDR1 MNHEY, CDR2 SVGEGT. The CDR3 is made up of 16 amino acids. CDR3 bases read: TGTGCCAGCAGTAAACTCCGGGACGGCGGGGAACAGCCG. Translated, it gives CASSKLRDGGEQP. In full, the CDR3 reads CASSKLRDGGEQPQYF.

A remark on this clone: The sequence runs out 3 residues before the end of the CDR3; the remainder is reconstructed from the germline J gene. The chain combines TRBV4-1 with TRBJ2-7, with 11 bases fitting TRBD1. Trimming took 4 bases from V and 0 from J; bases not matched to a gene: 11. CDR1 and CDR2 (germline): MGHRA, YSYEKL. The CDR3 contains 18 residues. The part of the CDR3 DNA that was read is TGCGCCAGCAGCCCAAGGAACTCGGGGACAGGGGGCTCCTACGAG. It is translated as CASSPRNSGTGGSYE. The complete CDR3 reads CASSPRNSGTGGSYEQYF.

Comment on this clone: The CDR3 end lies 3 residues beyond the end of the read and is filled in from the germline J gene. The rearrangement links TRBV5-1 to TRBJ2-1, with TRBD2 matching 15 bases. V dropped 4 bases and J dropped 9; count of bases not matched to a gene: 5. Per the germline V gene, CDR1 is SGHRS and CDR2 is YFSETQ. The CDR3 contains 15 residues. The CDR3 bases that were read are TGCGCCAGCAGCACGGGACTAGCGGGAGGTGGTGAG. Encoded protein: CASSTGLAGGGE. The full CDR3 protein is CASSTGLAGGGEQFF.

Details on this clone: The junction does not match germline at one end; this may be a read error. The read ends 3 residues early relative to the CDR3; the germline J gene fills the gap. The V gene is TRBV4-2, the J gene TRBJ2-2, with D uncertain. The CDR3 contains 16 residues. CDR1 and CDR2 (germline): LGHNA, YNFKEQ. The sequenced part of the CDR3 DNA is TGCGCCAGCAGCCAAGTTTTCGGCAGGAATACCGGGGAG. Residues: CASSQVFGRNTGE. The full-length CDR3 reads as CASSQVFGRNTGELFF.

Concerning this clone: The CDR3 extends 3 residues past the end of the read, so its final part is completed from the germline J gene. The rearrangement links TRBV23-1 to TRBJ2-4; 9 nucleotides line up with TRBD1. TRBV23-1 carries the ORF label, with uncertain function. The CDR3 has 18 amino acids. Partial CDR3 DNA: TGCGCCAGCAGTCAAGGCGGGACAGGGATAATGGGGAACTATGGT. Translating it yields CASSQGGTGIMGNYG. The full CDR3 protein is CASSQGGTGIMGNYGQYF.

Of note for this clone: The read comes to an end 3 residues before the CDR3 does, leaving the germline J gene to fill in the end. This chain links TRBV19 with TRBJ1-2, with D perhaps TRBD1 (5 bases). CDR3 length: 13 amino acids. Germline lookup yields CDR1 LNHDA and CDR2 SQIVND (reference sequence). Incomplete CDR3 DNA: TGTGCCAGTAGGCCCAACGGGGGGAAAGGC. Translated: CASRPNGGKG. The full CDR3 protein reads CASRPNGGKGYTF. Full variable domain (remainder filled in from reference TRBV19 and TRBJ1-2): DGGITQSPKYLFRKEGQNVTLSCEQNLNHDAMYWYRQDPGQGLRLIYYSQIVNDFQKGDIAEGYSVSREKKESFPLTVTSAQKNPTAFYLCASRPNGGKGYTFGSGTRLTVV.

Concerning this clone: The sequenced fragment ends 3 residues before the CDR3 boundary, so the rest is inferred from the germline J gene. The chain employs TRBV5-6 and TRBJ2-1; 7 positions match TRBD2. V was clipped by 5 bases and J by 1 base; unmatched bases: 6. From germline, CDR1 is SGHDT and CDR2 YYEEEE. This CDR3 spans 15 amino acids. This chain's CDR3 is CASRGGLVSYNEQFF. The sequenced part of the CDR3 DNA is TGTGCCAGCAGGGGCGGACTAGTATCCTACAATGAG. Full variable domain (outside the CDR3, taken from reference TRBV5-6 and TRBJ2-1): DAGVTQSPTHLIKTRGQQVTLRCSPKSGHDTVSWYQQALGQGPQFIFQYYEEEERQRGNFPDRFSGHQFPNYSSELNVNALLLGDSALYLCASRGGLVSYNEQFFGPGTRLTVL.

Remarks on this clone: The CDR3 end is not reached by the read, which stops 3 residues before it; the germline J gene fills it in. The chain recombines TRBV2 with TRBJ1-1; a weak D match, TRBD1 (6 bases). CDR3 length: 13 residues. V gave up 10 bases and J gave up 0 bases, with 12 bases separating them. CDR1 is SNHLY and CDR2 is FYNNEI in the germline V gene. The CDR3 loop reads CATRQEMNTEAFF. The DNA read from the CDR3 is TGTGCCACCCGACAGGAAATGAACACTGAA.

The CDR3 sequence is CASSIKGQVLSYGYTF. The CDR3 DNA, read in part, is TGTGCCAGTAGTATTAAGGGACAGGTTCTCAGCTATGGC. The chain links TRBV19 to TRBJ1-2, with 8 positions matching TRBD1. The read stops 3 residues short of the end of the CDR3; the missing end is completed from the germline J gene. CDR1 LNHDA and CDR2 SQIVND come from the germline V gene (reference sequence). The CDR3 is made up of 16 amino acids. After removal of 3 bases from V and 4 bases from J, the junction contained 10 bases not matched to a gene.

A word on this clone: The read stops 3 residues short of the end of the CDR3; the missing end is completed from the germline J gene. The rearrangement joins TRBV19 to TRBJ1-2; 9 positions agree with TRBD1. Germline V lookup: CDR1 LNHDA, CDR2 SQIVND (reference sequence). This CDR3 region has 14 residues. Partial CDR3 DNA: TGTGCCAGTAGTGGGACAGGGAGTACCTACGAC. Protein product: CASSGTGSTYD. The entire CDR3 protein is CASSGTGSTYDYTF.